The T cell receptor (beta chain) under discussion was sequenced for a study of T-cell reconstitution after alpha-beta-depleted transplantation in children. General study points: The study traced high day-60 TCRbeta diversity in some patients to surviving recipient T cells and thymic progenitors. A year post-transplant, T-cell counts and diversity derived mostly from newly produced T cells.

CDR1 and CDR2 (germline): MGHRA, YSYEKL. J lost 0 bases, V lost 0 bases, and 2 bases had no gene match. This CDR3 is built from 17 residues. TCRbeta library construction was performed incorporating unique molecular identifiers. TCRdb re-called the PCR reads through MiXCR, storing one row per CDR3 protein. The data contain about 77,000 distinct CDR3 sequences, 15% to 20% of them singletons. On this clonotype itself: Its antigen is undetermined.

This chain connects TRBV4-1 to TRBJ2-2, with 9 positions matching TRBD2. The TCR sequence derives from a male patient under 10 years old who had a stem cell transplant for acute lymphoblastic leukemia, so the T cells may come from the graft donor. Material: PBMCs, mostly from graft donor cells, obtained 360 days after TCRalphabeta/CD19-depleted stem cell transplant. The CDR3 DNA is TGCGCCAGCAGCCAAGATAGGACTAGCGCGAACACCGGGGAGCTGTTTTTT. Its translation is CASSQDRTSANTGELFF.